These 8 T cell receptor beta chains were all obtained from the same sample, sequenced in a study of CD8+CD57+ T cells in acquired aplastic anemia. Genomic DNA provided the template from which TCR beta VDJ and CDR3 profiles were obtained. From the reads, TCRdb called clonotypes with MiXCR, one entry per CDR3 protein. The repertoire holds about 80,000 distinct CDR3 sequences, with about half as singletons. Material: sorted CD4+, CD8+, or CD8+CD57+ T cells (not recorded which) from PBMCs. Receptors originate from a human donor in good health, serving as a control.

Ten or more counts support this clonotype. The chain recombines TRBV9 with TRBJ2-1; D is perhaps TRBD1 or TRBD2 (5 bases each). Germline CDR1 is SGDLS and CDR2 is YYNGEE. The V end was cut by 0 bases, the J end by 10 bases, with 11 bases between. CDR3 size: 13 residues. The CDR3 protein is CASSVEGRAEQFF. Here the CDR3 DNA reads TGTGCCAGCAGCGTAGAGGGACGTGCCGAGCAGTTCTTC.

This sequence joins TRBV9 and TRBJ1-2; tentatively, D is TRBD1 (5 bases). Germline-derived CDR1 and CDR2 are SGDLS and YYNGEE. The germline V and J ends were trimmed by 0 bases and 2 bases, with 17 bases remaining between them. The CDR3 is made up of 17 amino acids. CDR3 loop: CASSVETASLGNYGYTF. CDR3 nucleotides: TGTGCCAGCAGCGTAGAGACAGCCTCTCTCGGGAACTATGGCTACACCTTC.

This clonotype has at least ten counts. This chain uses TRBV29-1 with TRBJ1-1; TRBD1 matches 11 bases. CDR3 length equals 15 residues. The germline V gene encodes CDR1 SQVTM and CDR2 ANQGSEA. J lost 5 bases, V lost 6 bases, and 11 bases had no gene match. The CDR3 here is CSVSGGTGGVTEAFF. Here the CDR3 DNA reads TGCAGCGTATCCGGAGGGACAGGGGGTGTTACTGAAGCTTTCTTT. The variable domain in full, with the rest retrieved from reference TRBV29-1 and TRBJ1-1, is SAVISQKPSRDICQRGTSLTIQCQVDSQVTMMFWYRQQPGQSLTLIATANQGSEATYESGFVIDKFPISRPNLTFSTLTVSNMSPEDSSIYLCSVSGGTGGVTEAFFGQGTRLTVV.

This clonotype was seen ten or more times. The gene calls are TRBV7-9 and TRBJ1-1; TRBD1 matches 9 bases. V gave up 3 bases and J gave up 4 bases; unmatched junction bases: 3. The CDR3 extends over 14 amino acids. CDR1 and CDR2 (germline): SEHNR, FQNEAQ (reference sequence). CDR3 in amino acids: CASSLGQGITEAFF. CDR3 bases: TGTGCCAGCAGCTTGGGACAGGGAATCACTGAAGCTTTCTTT. The whole variable domain, filled in from reference TRBV7-9 and TRBJ1-1, reads DTGVSQNPRHKITKRGQNVTFRCDPISEHNRLYWYRQTLGQGPEFLTYFQNEAQLEKSRLLSDRFSAERPKGSFSTLEIQRTEQGDSAMYLCASSLGQGITEAFFGQGTRLTVV.

This clonotype came up a few times. V gene TRBV11-3 combines with J gene TRBJ2-7, with D hard to call. The V end was cut by 8 bases, the J end by 2 bases, with 16 bases between. Germline V lookup: CDR1 SGHNT, CDR2 YENEEA. CDR3 length equals 14 residues. The CDR3 sequence is CASDFRTSPYEQYF. As DNA, the CDR3 is TGTGCCAGCGATTTTAGGACCTCCCCCTACGAGCAGTACTTC.

The V and J genes are TRBV2 and TRBJ2-2; no reliable D call. The closer fit of TRBJ2-7 to the DNA end suggests the J call may be wrong. Germline V gene data show CDR1 as SNHLY and CDR2 as FYNNEI. The CDR3 extends over 15 amino acids. The CDR3 here is CASSDRSANTGEQYF. The CDR3 nucleotides read TGTGCCAGCAGTGACAGGAGCGCGAACACCGGGGAGCAGTACTTC.

The chain combines TRBV15 with TRBJ1-4; D is uncertain. Trimming left V 4 bases short and J 6 bases short, with 15 bases between. Germline CDR1 is LNHNV and CDR2 is YYDKDF (reference sequence). The CDR3 consists of 15 residues. This chain's CDR3 is CATSNQRNRHEKLFF. In DNA form, the CDR3 reads TGTGCCACCAGCAATCAAAGAAACAGACATGAAAAACTGTTTTTT. The entire variable domain, with the rest obtained from reference TRBV15 and TRBJ1-4, is as follows: DAMVIQNPRYQVTQFGKPVTLSCSQTLNHNVMYWYQQKSSQAPKLLFHYYDKDFNNEADTPDNFQSRRPNTSFCFLDIRSPGLGDTAMYLCATSNQRNRHEKLFFGSGTQLSVL.

The J gene is TRBJ1-2, the V gene TRBV29-1; possibly TRBD1 for D (5 bases). CDR3 size: 12 residues. Germline V gene sequence: CDR1 SQVTM, CDR2 ANQGSEA. V was clipped by 4 bases and J by 4 bases, with 10 bases between them. CDR3 sequence: CSVGKGVYGYTF. CDR3 in DNA: TGCAGCGTTGGGAAAGGGGTCTATGGCTACACCTTC.